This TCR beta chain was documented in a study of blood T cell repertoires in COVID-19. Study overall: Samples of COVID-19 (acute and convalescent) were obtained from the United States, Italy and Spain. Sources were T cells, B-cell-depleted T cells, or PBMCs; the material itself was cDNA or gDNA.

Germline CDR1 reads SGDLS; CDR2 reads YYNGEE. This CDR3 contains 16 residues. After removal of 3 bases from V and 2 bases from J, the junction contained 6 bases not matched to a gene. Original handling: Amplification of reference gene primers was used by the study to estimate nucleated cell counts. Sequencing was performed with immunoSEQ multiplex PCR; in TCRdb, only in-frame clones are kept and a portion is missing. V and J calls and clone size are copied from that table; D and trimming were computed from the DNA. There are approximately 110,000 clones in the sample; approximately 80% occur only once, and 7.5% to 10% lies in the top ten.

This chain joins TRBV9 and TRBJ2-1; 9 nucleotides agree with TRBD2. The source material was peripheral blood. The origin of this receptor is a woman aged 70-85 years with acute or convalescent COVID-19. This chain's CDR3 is CASSASAGGTYNEQFF. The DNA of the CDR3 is TGTGCCAGCAGCGCATCAGCGGGAGGCACCTACAATGAGCAGTTCTTC.